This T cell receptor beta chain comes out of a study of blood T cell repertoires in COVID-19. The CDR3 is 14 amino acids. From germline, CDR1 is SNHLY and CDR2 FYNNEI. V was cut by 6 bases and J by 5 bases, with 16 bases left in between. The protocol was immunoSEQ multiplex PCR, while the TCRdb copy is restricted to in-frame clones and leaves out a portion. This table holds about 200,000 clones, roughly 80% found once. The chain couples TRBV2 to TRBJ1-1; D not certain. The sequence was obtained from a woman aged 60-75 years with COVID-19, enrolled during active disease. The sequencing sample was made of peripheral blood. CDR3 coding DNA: TGTGCCAGCAGGAAAAGGGAACGGGGAACTGAAGCTTTCTTT. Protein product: CASRKRERGTEAFF.